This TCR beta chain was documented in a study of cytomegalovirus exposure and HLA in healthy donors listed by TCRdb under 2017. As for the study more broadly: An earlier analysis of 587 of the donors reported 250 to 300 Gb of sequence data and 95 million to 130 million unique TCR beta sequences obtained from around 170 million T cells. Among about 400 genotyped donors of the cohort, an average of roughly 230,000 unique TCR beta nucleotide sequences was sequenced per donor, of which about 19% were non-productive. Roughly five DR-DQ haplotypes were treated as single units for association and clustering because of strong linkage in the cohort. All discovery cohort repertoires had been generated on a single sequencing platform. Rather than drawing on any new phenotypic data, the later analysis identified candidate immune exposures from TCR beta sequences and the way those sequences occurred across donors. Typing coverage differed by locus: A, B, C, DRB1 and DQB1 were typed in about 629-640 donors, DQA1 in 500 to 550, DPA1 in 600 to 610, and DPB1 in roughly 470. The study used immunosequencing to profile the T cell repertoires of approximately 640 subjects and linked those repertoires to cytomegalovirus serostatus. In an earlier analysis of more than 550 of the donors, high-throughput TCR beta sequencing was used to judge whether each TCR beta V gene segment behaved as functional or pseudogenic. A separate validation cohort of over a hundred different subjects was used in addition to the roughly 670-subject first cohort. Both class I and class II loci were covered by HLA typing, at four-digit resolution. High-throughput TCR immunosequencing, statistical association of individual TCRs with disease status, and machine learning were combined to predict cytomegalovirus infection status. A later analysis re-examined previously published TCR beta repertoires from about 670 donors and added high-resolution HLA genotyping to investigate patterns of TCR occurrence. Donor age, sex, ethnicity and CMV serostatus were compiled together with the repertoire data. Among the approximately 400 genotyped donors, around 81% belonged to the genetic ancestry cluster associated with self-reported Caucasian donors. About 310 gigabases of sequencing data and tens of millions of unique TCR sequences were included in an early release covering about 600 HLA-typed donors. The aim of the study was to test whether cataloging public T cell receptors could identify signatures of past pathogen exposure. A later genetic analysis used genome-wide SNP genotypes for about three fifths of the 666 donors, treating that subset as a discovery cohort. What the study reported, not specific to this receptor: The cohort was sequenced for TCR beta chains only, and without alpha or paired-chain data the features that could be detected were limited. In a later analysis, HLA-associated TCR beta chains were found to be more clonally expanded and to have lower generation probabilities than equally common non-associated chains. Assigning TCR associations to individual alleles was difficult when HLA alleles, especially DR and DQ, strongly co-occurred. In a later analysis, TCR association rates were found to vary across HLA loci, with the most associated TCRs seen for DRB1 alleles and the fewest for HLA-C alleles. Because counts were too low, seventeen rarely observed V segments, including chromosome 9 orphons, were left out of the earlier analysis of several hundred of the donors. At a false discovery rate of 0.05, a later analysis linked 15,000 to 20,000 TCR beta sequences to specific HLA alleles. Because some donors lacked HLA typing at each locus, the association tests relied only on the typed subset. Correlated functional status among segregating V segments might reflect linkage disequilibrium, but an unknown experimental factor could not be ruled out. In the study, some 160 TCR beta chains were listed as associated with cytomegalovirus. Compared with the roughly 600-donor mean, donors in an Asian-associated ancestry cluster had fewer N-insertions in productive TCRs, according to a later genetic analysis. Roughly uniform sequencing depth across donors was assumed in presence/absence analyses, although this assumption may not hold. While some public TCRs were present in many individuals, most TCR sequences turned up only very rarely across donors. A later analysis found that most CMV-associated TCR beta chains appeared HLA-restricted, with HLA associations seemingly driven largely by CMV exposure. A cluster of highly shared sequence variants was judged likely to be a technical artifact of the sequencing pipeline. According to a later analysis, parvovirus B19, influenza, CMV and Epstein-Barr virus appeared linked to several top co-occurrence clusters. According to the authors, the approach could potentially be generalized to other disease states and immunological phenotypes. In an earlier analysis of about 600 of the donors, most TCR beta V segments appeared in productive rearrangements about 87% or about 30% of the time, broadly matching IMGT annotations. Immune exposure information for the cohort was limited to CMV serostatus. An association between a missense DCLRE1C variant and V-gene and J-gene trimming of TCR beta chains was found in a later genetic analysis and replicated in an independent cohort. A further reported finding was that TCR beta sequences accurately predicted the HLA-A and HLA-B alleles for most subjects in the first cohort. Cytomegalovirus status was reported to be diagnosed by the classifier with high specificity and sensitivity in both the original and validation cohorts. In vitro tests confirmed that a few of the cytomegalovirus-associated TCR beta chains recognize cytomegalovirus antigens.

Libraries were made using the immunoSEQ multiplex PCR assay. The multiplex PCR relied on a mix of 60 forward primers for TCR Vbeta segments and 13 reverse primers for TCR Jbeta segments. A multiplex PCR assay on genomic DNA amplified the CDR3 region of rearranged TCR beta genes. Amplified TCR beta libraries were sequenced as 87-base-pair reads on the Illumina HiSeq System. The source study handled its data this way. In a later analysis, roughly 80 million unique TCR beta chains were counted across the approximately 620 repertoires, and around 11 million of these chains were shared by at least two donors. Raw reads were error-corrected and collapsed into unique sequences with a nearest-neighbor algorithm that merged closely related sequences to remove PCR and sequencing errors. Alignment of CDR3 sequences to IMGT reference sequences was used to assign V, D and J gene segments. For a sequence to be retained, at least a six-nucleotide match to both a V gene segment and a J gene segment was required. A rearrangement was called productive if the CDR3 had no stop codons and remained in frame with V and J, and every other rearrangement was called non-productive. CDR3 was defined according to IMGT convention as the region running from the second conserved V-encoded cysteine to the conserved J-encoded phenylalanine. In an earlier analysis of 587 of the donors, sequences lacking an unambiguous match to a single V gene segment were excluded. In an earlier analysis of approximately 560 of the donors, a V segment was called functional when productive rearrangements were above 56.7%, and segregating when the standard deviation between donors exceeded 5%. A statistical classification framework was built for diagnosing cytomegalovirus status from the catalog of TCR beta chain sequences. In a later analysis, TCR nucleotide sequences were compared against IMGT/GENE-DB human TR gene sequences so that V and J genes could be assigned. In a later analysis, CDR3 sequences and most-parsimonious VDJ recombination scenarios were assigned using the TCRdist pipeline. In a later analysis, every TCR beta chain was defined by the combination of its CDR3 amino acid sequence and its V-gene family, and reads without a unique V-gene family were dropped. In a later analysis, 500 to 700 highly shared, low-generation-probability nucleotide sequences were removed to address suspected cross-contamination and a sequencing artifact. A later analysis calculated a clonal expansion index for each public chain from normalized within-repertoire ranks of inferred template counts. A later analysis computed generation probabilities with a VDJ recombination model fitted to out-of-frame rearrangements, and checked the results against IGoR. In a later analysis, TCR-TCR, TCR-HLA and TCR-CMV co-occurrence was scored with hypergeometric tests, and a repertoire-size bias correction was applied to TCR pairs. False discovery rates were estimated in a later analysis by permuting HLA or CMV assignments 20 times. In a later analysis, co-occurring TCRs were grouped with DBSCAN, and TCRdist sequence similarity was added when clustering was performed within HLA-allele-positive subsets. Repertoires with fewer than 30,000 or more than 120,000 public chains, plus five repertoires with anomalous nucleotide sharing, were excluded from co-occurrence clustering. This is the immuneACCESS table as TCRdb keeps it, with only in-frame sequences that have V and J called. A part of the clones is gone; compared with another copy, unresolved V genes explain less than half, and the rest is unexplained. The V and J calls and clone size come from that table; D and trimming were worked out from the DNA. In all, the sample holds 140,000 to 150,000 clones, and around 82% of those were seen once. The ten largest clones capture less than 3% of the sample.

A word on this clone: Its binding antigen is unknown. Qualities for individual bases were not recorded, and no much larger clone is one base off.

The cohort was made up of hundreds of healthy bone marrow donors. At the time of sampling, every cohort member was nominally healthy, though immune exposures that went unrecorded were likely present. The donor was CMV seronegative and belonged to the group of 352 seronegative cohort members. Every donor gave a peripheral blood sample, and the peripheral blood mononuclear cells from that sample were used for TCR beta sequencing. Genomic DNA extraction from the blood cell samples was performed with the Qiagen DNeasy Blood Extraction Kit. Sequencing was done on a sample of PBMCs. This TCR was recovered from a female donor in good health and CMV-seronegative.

The DNA reads as follows: TGTGCCAGCAGCTCGTTATCCACAGGGGGACTATTGGAGACCCAGTACTTC. The encoded protein is CASSSLSTGGLLETQYF. The sequence joins TRBV7-9 to TRBJ2-5; possibly the D gene is TRBD1, per 8 matching bases. The CDR3 sequence holds 17 residues, the cysteine and phenylalanine included. Left in the record is the CDR3 DNA by itself, 51 bases read in frame from the first base. CDR1 and CDR2, per the germline V gene (reference sequence), are SEHNR and FQNEAQ. V loses 4 bases of germline sequence and J loses 5 bases, and the interval between the two ends is 23 bases.